This T cell receptor (beta chain) came from a study of T cells expressing NK-cell markers. From the 5' RACE reads, TCRdb lists one entry per CDR3 protein and no DNA. The sample has roughly 180,000 distinct CDR3 sequences. Germline CDR1 is DFQATT and CDR2 is SNEGSKA (reference sequence). This CDR3 spans 15 amino acids. J is TRBJ2-5 and V is TRBV20-1; TCRdb's D call of TRBD1 is untestable without DNA. The sequenced sample was blood T cells: a sorted CD56 or NKG2C T cell subset, CD4+ or CD8+ T cells, or bulk PBMC T cells (not recorded which). The clonotype comes from a woman between 18 and 70 years old in good health. The CDR3 is CSAGGGGRLAETQYF.